Following are 12 T cell receptor beta chains from one sample sequenced in a study of regulatory T cells in long-lasting Graves disease. The TCR beta library used iRepertoire HTBI primers with Arm-PCR amplification of CDR3. TCRdb reprocessed the multiplex PCR reads via MiXCR and lists one record per CDR3 protein. The sample yields about 290,000 distinct CDR3 sequences, 22% seen once. Noted time point: persistent/refractory GD, antithyroid drugs over 5 years with positive TRAb. PBMCs provided the RNA from which the TCR library was made. This material consisted of peripheral blood mononuclear cells (PBMCs), taken when the disease was refractory, from a patient treated with antithyroid drugs. These receptors were collected from a female donor with Graves disease.

This clonotype was counted between two and nine times. Compared with germline, one end of the junction differs, possibly owing to a read error. This chain links TRBV9 with TRBJ2-7; D not resolved. This CDR3 contains 13 residues. Germline assignment: CDR1 SGDLS and CDR2 YYNGEE. The DNA of the CDR3 is TGCGCCAGCAGCTTGAATCCCTTGGTCGAGCAGTACTTC. It specifies CASSLNPLVEQYF. Full variable domain (outside the CDR3, taken from reference TRBV9 and TRBJ2-7): DSGVTQTPKHLITATGQRVTLRCSPRSGDLSVYWYQQSLDQGLQFLIQYYNGEERAKGNILERFSAQQFPDLHSELNLSSLELGDSALYFCASSLNPLVEQYFGPGTRLTVT.

This clonotype showed up just a few times. One end of the junction fails to match germline, which may point to a read error. V is TRBV3-1 and J is TRBJ2-7, with D possibly matching TRBD1 (6 bases). CDR1 and CDR2 from the germline V gene are LGHDT and YNNKEL (reference sequence). The CDR3 extends over 14 amino acids. CDR3 loop: CASSQNVGAYLLWF. CDR3 nucleotide sequence: TGTGCCAGCAGCCAAAATGTGGGGGCCTATCTCCTCTGGTTC.

This clonotype was seen at least ten times. The chain combines TRBV28 with TRBJ2-7; possibly TRBD1 for D (6 bases). The CDR3 runs to 17 residues. Trimming stripped 4 bases from V and 2 bases from J, with 21 bases between. The germline CDR1 and CDR2 sequences are MDHEN and SYDVKM. CDR3 region: CASSSGQTILPPYEQYF. The CDR3 coding sequence is TGTGCCAGCAGTTCCGGACAGACAATACTACCTCCCTACGAGCAGTACTTC.

This clonotype has just a few counts. The chain uses TRBV3-1 and TRBJ2-7, with 8 positions matching TRBD2. CDR3 length equals 17 residues. Unmatched junction bases numbered 7, after V lost 0 bases and J lost 0 bases. Germline lookup yields CDR1 LGHDT and CDR2 YNNKEL (reference sequence). The DNA for the CDR3 is TGTGCCAGCAGCCAAGATTTGCTAGCGGGTAGCTCCTACGAGCAGTACTTC. It yields the protein CASSQDLLAGSSYEQYF.

In this sample, this clonotype turned up many times. The chain has TRBV6-9 and TRBJ1-2; D not certain. Germline loops: CDR1 MNHGY, CDR2 SVAAGI. The V end was cut by 4 bases, the J end by 1 base, with 16 bases between. This CDR3 is 16 amino acids long. CDR3 bases: TGTGCCAGCAGTTCCCCCCAGTCCGGCTATAACTATGGCTACACCTTC. Amino acid sequence: CASSSPQSGYNYGYTF.

The J gene is TRBJ2-7, the V gene TRBV28; 9 nucleotides line up with TRBD1. The germline gives CDR1 MDHEN, CDR2 SYDVKM. Trimming took 3 bases from V and 1 from J; bases not matched to a gene: 4. The CDR3 sequence is 15 residues long. CDR3 sequence reads: CASSFVTGGSYEQYF. The CDR3 region has the DNA TGTGCCAGCAGTTTCGTGACAGGGGGGTCCTACGAGCAGTACTTC. Together with reference TRBV28 and TRBJ2-7, the CDR3 gives the full variable domain: DVKVTQSSRYLVKRTGEKVFLECVQDMDHENMFWYRQDPGLGLRLIYFSYDVKMKEKGDIPEGYSVSREKKERFSLILESASTNQTSMYLCASSFVTGGSYEQYFGPGTRLTVT.

This clonotype was counted many times. The J gene is TRBJ2-5, the V gene TRBV28; D is undetermined. V lost 2 bases, J lost 4 bases, and 11 bases lay in between. The CDR3 is 14 amino acids. Germline values: CDR1 MDHEN, CDR2 SYDVKM. CDR3 sequence reads: CASSLMSRGETQYF. CDR3 DNA sequence: TGTGCCAGCAGTTTAATGTCTAGAGGAGAGACCCAGTACTTC.

This clonotype appeared many times. The CDR3 loop reads CASSLGVGGHATQETQYF. CDR3 DNA sequence: TGTGCCAGCAGCTTAGGGGTGGGAGGGCATGCTACCCAAGAGACCCAGTACTTC. The gene calls are TRBV7-2 and TRBJ2-5, with TRBD2 matching 7 bases. The CDR3 contains 18 residues. Germline V gives CDR1 SGHTA, CDR2 FQGNSA. The trim removed 1 base at V and 1 base at J, leaving 12 bases unmatched.

J is TRBJ2-7 and V is TRBV20-1, with D possibly being TRBD1 (6 bases). Germline CDR1 reads DFQATT; CDR2 reads SNEGSKA (reference sequence). Trimming stripped 8 bases from V and 2 bases from J, with 13 bases between. This CDR3 is 12 amino acids long. As DNA, the CDR3 is TGCAGTTGGAGGTCAGGGGCCTACGAGCAGTACTTC. This encodes CSWRSGAYEQYF.

This clonotype was detected ten times or more. This rearrangement joins TRBV28 to TRBJ1-2, with D perhaps TRBD1 (5 bases). V lost 3 bases, J lost 4 bases, and 12 bases lay in between. The CDR3 covers 14 residues. Per germline, CDR1 MDHEN and CDR2 SYDVKM. In DNA, the CDR3 is TGTGCCAGCAGTTTCGAACAGGACATCTATGGCTACACCTTC. Its protein is CASSFEQDIYGYTF.

This clonotype was detected many times. The chain has TRBV27 and TRBJ1-6; TRBD1 matches at 9 bases. The J segment lost 6 bases and the V segment lost 5 bases, leaving 8 bases of the junction unmatched. From germline, CDR1 is MNHEY and CDR2 SMNVEV (reference sequence). The CDR3 extends over 16 amino acids. The CDR3 DNA follows: TGTGCCAGCAGTACATTGACAGGGGGATTTAATTCACCCCTCCACTTT. It codes for CASSTLTGGFNSPLHF.

V usage is TRBV5-4 and J usage is TRBJ2-7; 8 nucleotides align to TRBD1. The CDR3 length is 14 residues. Germline loops: CDR1 SGHNT, CDR2 YYREEE (reference sequence). V trimming: 4 bases; J trimming: 9 bases; junction bases outside the gene matches: 12. CDR3 in amino acids: CASSAGTGRAGQYF. Here the CDR3 DNA reads TGTGCCAGCAGCGCCGGGACAGGAAGGGCCGGGCAGTACTTC.